This T cell receptor beta chain is from a study of blood T cell repertoires in COVID-19 (dated by TCRdb to the early 2020s). Broadly, across the study: The collaborator samples originated in the United States, Italy and Spain and spanned the acute and convalescent phases of COVID-19. The prospective study material was composed of cDNA or gDNA derived from T cells, B-cell-depleted T cells, or PBMCs. Deeply sampled blood TCRbeta repertoires from subjects exposed to, actively infected with, or recovered from COVID-19 were included in the dataset. A freely available public database, intended as a resource for researchers studying the immune response to SARS-CoV-2, is where the repertoires were released. The samples were drawn from two sources: the first 160 participants of the ongoing ImmuneRACE study, and over 950 subjects contributed by 6 global collaborators. A de-identified subject ID, COVID-19 status, age in years and sex were almost always included in the sample metadata. Where HLA class I and class II types were available, the types were taken from metadata supplied by the sample provider, not from assay-based typing.

The immunoSEQ Assay, a bias-controlled multiplex PCR, was used to amplify TCRbeta CDR3 regions from genomic DNA. Per the original workflow: The number of nucleated cells in each sample was estimated by amplification of reference gene primers within the assay. To quantify the absolute abundance of each unique TCRbeta CDR3 rearrangement, sequence reads were collapsed and filtered. For each sample, productive Simpson clonality was calculated as the square root of Simpson's diversity index across productive rearrangements. This is the immuneACCESS table as TCRdb keeps it, with only in-frame sequences that have V and J called. A part of the clones is gone; compared with another copy, unresolved V genes explain less than half, and the rest is unexplained. D and trimming come from the DNA, and the V and J calls and clone size come from that table. Here the sample has 150,000 or so clones; more than 65% occur a single time. Nearly 10% of the sample comes from the top ten.

Whole blood was collected in K2EDTA tubes by collaborating institutions according to the institutions' own protocols. For TCRbeta analysis, collaborator samples were shipped as frozen whole blood, as isolated PBMCs, or as DNA extracted from either sample type. Study-wide conclusions, independent of this receptor: Clinical and demographic metadata were provided uncurated, with the amount varying by source and participant.

This clone appeared a single time. Its antigen is unknown. Per-base quality was not reported, and no clone a single base away is much larger than it. CDR3 length: 14 amino acids, cysteine to phenylalanine. Kept here is only the CDR3 DNA, which spans 42 bases and is read in frame from base 1. CDR1 and CDR2, per the germline V gene, are ENHRY and SYGVKD. The V end loses 8 bases and the J end loses 1 base, and a stretch of 14 bases separates them. Recombination linked TRBV10-3 to TRBJ1-1; the D gene is perhaps TRBD1, on 6 matching bases. The TCR comes from a woman aged 45-60 years with acute or convalescent COVID-19. Sequenced material: peripheral blood. Read as DNA, the sequence is TGTGCCATCCAAGGTACGGACAGGAACACTGAAGCTTTCTTT. It encodes CAIQGTDRNTEAFF.